This TCR beta chain stems from a study of T cell repertoires in aging, cancer and after chemotherapy. TCR beta rearrangements were amplified from peripheral blood genomic DNA. General study findings and limits: The repertoire data cannot show anything about immunological memory following chemotherapy.

With respect to this clonotype: Its antigen is currently unknown.

The germline gives CDR1 MGHDK, CDR2 SYGVNS. The CDR3 covers 13 residues. Losses at the gene ends were 10 bases for V and 2 bases for J; bases not matched to a gene: 6. TRB rearrangements spanning V, D and J were amplified using mixed TRB-A/B primers. Via MiXCR, TCRdb re-called the multiplex PCR reads, giving one row per CDR3 protein. The sample lists 1,300 to 1,500 distinct CDR3 sequences; over 30% were seen once. The material sequenced was blood. The chain recombines TRBV25-1 with TRBJ2-7; 9 nucleotides align to TRBD2. The clonotype originates from a human donor with a solid tumor. CDR3 DNA: TGTGCCACCGCGCTAGCGGGGACCTACGAGCAGTACTTC. Translating it yields CATALAGTYEQYF.